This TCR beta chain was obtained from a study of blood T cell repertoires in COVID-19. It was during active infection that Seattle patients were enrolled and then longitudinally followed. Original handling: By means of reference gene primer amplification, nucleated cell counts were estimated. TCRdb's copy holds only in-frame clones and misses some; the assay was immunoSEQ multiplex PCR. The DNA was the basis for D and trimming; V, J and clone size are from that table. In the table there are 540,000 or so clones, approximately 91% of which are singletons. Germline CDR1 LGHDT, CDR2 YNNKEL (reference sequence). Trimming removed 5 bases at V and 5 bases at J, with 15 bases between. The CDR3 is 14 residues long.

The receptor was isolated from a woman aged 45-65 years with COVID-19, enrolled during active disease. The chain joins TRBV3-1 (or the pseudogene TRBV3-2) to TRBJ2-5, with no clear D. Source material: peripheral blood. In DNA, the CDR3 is TGTGCCAGCAGCTCTACGTTTCTCTCTGAGACCCAGTACTTC. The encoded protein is CASSSTFLSETQYF.